These 13 T cell receptor beta chains share one sample of origin, sequenced in a study of blood T cells in healthy people across ages. Alongside a J-beta primer mix, a sample-barcoded 5' primer served in a second PCR lasting about 6 to 11 cycles. TCRdb used MiXCR to reprocess the 5' RACE reads, holding one entry per CDR3 protein. The table lists roughly 830,000 distinct CDR3 sequences, less than 80% of them singletons. The material sequenced was blood. Receptors were obtained from a man aged 25-45 years in good health.

Only one count was recorded for this clonotype. The rearrangement joins TRBV6-6 to TRBJ2-7, with 7 bases aligning to TRBD1. J lost 0 bases, V lost 5 bases, and 10 bases had no gene match. The CDR3 runs to 16 residues. Germline values: CDR1 MNHNY, CDR2 SVGAGI (reference sequence). The DNA for the CDR3 is TGTGCCAGCAGTGAGAAACAGGGGTATAGCTCCTACGAGCAGTACTTC. It codes for CASSEKQGYSSYEQYF.

This chain connects TRBV28 to TRBJ2-1; D uncertain. Germline V gene data show CDR1 as MDHEN and CDR2 as SYDVKM. The CDR3 is 13 amino acids. V was cut by 5 bases and J by 6 bases, with 11 bases left in between. CDR3 nucleotide sequence: TGTGCCAGCAGTGTAGACAATCCCAATGAGCAGTTCTTC. Amino acids: CASSVDNPNEQFF.

The chain combines TRBV10-3 with TRBJ2-5, with D uncertain. The V and J ends lost 6 bases and 3 bases respectively, with 14 bases between them. There are 14 residues in the CDR3. Germline lookup yields CDR1 ENHRY and CDR2 SYGVKD. CDR3 nucleotide sequence: TGTGCCATCAGCCTAGGGATCCAGGAAGAGACCCAGTACTTC. Translating gives CAISLGIQEETQYF.

The chain links TRBV7-9 to TRBJ1-2, with 8 bases that match TRBD1. Trimming at V came to 7 bases and at J to 7 bases, leaving 5 bases not matched to a gene. Germline V lookup: CDR1 SEHNR, CDR2 FQNEAQ (reference sequence). The CDR3 is 12 residues long. CDR3: CASNSGQGGYTF. The CDR3 bases are TGTGCCAGCAACTCCGGACAGGGTGGCTACACCTTC.

Note on this clonotype: The junction does not match germline at one end; this may be a read error. The chain couples TRBV14 to TRBJ2-1; tentatively, D is TRBD2 (5 bases). From germline, CDR1 is SGHDN and CDR2 FVKESK. This CDR3 is 16 amino acids long. CDR3: CASSQVRTGIYNGQFF. The CDR3, as DNA: TGTGCCAGCAGCCAAGTCCGGACGGGAATATACAATGGGCAGTTCTTC.

This chain uses TRBV6-1 with TRBJ1-6, with TRBD1 matching over 8 bases. This CDR3 is built from 18 residues. Germline V CDR1 and CDR2: MNHNS, SASEGT. J was trimmed by 0 bases and V by 3 bases; bases with no gene match: 7. For the CDR3, the DNA is TGTGCCAGCAGTGACGACAGGGGTACCCGCTCCTATAATTCACCCCTCCACTTT. It yields the protein CASSDDRGTRSYNSPLHF.

The chain carries TRBV12-3 or TRBV12-4 and TRBJ1-1; possible D gene TRBD1, 6 bases. The CDR3 is made up of 13 amino acids. Trimming left V 10 bases short and J 0 bases short, with 12 bases between. For the CDR3, the DNA is TGTGCCACCCAAGAGGGGGTGAACACTGAAGCTTTCTTT. It translates to CATQEGVNTEAFF.

The rearrangement links TRBV12-3 or TRBV12-4 to TRBJ2-6; 9 nucleotides line up with TRBD1. With V trimmed by 8 bases and J by 0 bases, 5 bases remained unmatched. The CDR3 totals 16 residues. As DNA, the CDR3 is TGTGCCAGCGGGGGACAGGGTTACTCTGGGGCCAACGTCCTGACTTTC. Protein sequence: CASGGQGYSGANVLTF.

This rearrangement joins TRBV6-4 to TRBJ2-6, with D unclear. V lost 0 bases to trimming and J lost 0 bases, with 3 bases between them. Per the germline V gene, CDR1 is MRHNA and CDR2 is SNTAGT. The CDR3 consists of 15 residues. Here the CDR3 reads CASSDSSSGANVLTF. The CDR3 DNA sequence: TGTGCCAGCAGTGACTCTAGCTCTGGGGCCAACGTCCTGACTTTC.

The chain employs TRBV18 and TRBJ2-4; no firm D call. The J call is uncertain, as TRBJ2-7 better fits the DNA end. The length of the CDR3 is 14 residues. CDR1 and CDR2 from the germline V gene are KGHSH and LQKENI. The CDR3 loop is CASSPRGNTYEQYF. CDR3 sequence (DNA): TGTGCCAGCTCACCACGGGGAAATACCTACGAGCAGTACTTC.

The V gene is TRBV9, the J gene TRBJ2-5, with D maybe TRBD1 (7 bases). Germline-derived CDR1 and CDR2 are SGDLS and YYNGEE. Trimming pared 1 base from V and 4 bases from J, leaving 20 bases between. The CDR3 spans 17 residues. This CDR3 reads CASSVLGGGGILETQYF. In nucleotides, the CDR3 is TGTGCCAGCAGCGTATTAGGAGGGGGCGGAATCCTAGAGACCCAGTACTTC.

This clonotype showed up just a few times. CDR3 coding DNA: TGTGCCAGCGGACGAATGACAGGGGCTAGGAATGAGCAGTTCTTC. The encoded protein is CASGRMTGARNEQFF. V usage is TRBV7-2 and J usage is TRBJ2-1; 8 bases agree with TRBD1. Trimming took 8 bases from V and 7 from J; bases not matched to a gene: 13. The CDR3 is made up of 15 amino acids. The germline CDR1 and CDR2 sequences are SGHTA and FQGNSA.

The chain joins TRBV3-1 to TRBJ1-2; unclear D gene. The germline CDR1 and CDR2 sequences are LGHDT and YNNKEL (reference sequence). The CDR3 length is 14 residues. V was clipped by 3 bases and J by 3 bases, with 11 bases between them. The CDR3, as DNA: TGTGCCAGCAGCCAGTCCGACTCGGACTATGGCTACACCTTC. Its protein product is CASSQSDSDYGYTF.